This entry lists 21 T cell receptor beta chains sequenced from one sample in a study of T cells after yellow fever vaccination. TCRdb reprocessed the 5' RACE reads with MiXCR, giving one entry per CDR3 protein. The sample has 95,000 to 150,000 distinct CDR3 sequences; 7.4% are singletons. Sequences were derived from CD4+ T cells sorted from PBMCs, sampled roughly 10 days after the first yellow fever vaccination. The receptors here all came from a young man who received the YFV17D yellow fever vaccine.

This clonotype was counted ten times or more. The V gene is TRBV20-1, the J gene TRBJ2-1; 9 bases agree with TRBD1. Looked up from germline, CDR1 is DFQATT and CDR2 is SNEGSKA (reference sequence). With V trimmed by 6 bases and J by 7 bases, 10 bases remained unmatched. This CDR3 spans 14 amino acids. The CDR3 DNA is TGCAGTGCGAGCGGGACAGGGAGGTTGAATGAGCAGTTCTTC. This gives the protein CSASGTGRLNEQFF.

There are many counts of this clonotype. The DNA of the CDR3 is TGTGCCAGCTCCCCCCAACTAGCGGCTACAGATACGCAGTATTTT. Protein sequence: CASSPQLAATDTQYF. V and J are TRBV7-9 and TRBJ2-3, with 8 bases identical to TRBD2. Germline V lookup: CDR1 SEHNR, CDR2 FQNEAQ (reference sequence). V shed 8 bases, J shed 3 bases, and the junction held 10 bases outside the gene matches. The CDR3 extends over 15 amino acids. Looking up the rest from reference TRBV7-9 and TRBJ2-3 gives the full variable domain: DTGVSQNPRHKITKRGQNVTFRCDPISEHNRLYWYRQTLGQGPEFLTYFQNEAQLEKSRLLSDRFSAERPKGSFSTLEIQRTEQGDSAMYLCASSPQLAATDTQYFGPGTRLTVL.

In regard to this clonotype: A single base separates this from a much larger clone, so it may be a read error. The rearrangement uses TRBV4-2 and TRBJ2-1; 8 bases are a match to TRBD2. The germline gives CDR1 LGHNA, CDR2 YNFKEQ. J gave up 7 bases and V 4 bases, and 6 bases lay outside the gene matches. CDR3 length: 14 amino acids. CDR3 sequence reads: CASSPGTSRNEQFF. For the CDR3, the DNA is TGTGCCAGCAGCCCCGGGACTAGTCGTAATGAGCAGTTCTTC.

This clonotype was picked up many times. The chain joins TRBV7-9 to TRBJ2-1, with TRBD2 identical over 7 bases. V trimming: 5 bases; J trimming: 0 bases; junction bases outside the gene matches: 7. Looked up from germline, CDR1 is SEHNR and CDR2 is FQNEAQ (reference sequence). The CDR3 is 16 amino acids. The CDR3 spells CASSPGGGSSYNEQFF. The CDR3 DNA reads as TGTGCCAGCAGCCCCGGGGGAGGGAGCTCCTACAATGAGCAGTTCTTC.

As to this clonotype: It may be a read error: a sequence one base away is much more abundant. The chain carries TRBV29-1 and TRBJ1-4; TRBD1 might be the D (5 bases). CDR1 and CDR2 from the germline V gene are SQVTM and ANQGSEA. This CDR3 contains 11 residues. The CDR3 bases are TGCAGCGTTGGACGGGGGGAAAGACTGTTTTTT. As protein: CSVGRGERLFF.

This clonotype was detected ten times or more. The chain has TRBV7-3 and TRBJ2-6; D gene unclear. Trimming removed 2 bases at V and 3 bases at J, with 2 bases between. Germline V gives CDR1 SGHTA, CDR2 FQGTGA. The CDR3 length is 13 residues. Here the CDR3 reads CASSLRGANVLTF. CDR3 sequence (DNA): TGTGCCAGCAGCTTACGTGGGGCCAACGTCCTGACTTTC.

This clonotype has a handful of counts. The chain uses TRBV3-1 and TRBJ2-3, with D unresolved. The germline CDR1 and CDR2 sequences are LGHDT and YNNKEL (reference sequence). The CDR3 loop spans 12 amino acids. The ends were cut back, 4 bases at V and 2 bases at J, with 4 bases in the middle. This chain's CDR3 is CASSRNTDTQYF. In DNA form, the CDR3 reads TGTGCCAGCAGCCGAAACACAGATACGCAGTATTTT.

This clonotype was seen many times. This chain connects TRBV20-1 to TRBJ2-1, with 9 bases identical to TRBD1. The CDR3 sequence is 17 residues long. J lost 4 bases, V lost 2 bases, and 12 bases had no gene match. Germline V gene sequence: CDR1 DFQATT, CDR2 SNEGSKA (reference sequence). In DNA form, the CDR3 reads TGCAGTGCTAGACCTCCCTCGGACAGGGGTTTATACAATGAGCAGTTCTTC. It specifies CSARPPSDRGLYNEQFF.

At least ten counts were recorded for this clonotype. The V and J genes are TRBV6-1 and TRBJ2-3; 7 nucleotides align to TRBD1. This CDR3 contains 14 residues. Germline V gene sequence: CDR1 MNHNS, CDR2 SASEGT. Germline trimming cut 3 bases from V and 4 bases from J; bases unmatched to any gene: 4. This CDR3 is CASSDTGVADTQYF. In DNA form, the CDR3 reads TGTGCCAGCAGTGACACAGGGGTCGCAGATACGCAGTATTTT.

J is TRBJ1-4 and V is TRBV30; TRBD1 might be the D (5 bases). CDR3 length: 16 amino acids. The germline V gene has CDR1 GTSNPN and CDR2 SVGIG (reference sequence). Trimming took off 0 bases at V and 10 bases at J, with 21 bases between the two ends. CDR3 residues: CAWSVTWGRANGKLFF. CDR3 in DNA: TGTGCCTGGAGTGTGACATGGGGCCGCGCGAACGGAAAACTGTTTTTT.

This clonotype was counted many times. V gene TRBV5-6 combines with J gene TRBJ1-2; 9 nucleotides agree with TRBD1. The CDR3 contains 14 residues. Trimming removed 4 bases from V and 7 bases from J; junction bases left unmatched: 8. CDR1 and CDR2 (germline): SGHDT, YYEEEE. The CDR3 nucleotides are TGTGCCAGCAGCAGATACTACAGGGGGCCTGGCTACACCTTC. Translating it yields CASSRYYRGPGYTF.

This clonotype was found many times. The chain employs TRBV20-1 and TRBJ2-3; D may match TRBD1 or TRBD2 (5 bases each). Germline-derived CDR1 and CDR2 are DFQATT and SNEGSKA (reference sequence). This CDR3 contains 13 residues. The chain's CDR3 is CSGGEPGADTQYF. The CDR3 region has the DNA TGCAGCGGAGGTGAACCTGGGGCGGATACGCAGTATTTT.

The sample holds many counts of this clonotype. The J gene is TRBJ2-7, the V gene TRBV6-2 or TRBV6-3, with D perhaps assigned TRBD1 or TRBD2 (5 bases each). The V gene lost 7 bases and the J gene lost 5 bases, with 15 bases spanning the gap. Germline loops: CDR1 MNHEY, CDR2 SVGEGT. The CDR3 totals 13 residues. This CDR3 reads CASTPHGADEQYF. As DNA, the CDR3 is TGTGCCAGCACCCCGCACGGGGCCGACGAGCAGTACTTC.

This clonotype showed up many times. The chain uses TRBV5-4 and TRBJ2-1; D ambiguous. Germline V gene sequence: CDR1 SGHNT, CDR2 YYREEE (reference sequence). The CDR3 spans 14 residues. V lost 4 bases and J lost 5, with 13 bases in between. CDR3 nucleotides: TGTGCCAGCAGCGACTTTTACCTGGACAATGAGCAGTTCTTC. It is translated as CASSDFYLDNEQFF.

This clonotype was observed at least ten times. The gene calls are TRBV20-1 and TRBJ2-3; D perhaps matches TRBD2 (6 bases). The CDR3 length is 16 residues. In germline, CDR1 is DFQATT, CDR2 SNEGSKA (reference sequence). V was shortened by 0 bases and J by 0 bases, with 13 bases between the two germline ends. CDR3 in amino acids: CSARDRGTASTDTQYF. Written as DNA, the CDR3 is TGCAGTGCTAGAGATCGGGGGACTGCTAGCACAGATACGCAGTATTTT.

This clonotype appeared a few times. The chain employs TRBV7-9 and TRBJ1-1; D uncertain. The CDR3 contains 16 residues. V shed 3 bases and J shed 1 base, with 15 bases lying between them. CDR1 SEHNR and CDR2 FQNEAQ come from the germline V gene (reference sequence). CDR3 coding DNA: TGTGCCAGCAGCTTCCCCGCCGATCGGGGGAACACTGAAGCTTTCTTT. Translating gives CASSFPADRGNTEAFF.

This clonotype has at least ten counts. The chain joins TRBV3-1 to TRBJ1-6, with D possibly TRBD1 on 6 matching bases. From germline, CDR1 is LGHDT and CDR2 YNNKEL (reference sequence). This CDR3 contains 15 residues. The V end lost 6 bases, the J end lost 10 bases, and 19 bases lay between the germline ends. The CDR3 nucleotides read TGTGCCAGCAGGCCAACAGGGCTCGTAACCTCACCCCTCCACTTT. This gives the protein CASRPTGLVTSPLHF.

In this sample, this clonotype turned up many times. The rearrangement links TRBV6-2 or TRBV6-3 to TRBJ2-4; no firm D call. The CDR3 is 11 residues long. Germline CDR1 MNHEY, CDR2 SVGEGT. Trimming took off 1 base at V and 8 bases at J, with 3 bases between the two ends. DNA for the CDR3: TGTGCCAGCAGTTACTTGGACATTCAGTACTTC. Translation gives CASSYLDIQYF.

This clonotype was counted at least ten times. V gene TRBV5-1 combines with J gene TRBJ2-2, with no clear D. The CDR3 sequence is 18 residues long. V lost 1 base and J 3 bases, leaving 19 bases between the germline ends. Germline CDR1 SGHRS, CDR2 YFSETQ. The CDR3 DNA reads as TGCGCCAGCAGCTTGCTCCTGACTCGGCTAGTGGACACCGGGGAGCTGTTTTTT. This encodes CASSLLLTRLVDTGELFF.

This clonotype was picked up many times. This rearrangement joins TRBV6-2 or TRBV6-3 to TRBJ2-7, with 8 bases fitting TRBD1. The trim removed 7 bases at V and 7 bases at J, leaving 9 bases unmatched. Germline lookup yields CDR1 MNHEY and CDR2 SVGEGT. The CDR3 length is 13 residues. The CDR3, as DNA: TGTGCCAGCAACCAGCAGGGGGCTCGAGAGCAGTACGTC. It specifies CASNQQGAREQYV.

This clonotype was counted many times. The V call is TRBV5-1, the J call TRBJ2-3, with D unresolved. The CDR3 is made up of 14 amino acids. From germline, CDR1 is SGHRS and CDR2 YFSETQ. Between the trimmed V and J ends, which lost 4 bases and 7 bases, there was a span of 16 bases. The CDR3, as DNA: TGCGCCAGCAGCGAGGACGGATCCACGAATACGCAGTATTTT. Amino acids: CASSEDGSTNTQYF.